The following is a T cell receptor (beta chain) sequence with its context. TCRdb passed the 5' RACE reads through MiXCR, listing each CDR3 protein once. The profile covers about 470,000 distinct CDR3 sequences, with roughly 25% appearing a single time and 12% taken by the ten largest. Trimming pared 4 bases from V and 6 bases from J, leaving 13 bases between. The CDR3 covers 14 residues. Per germline, CDR1 MNHEY and CDR2 SMNVEV (reference sequence). This sample is drawn from a study of T-cell memory formation after mild COVID-19. The sequencing sample was made of PBMCs or a T cell subset sorted from them (not recorded which). This TCR came from an adult woman who had mild COVID-19 (a few samples of this study predate the infection). Cell type and time point are not known. J is TRBJ2-1 and V is TRBV27; no clear D. The CDR3 region is CASSSPRHFNEQFF. CDR3 sequence (DNA): TGTGCCAGCAGTTCCCCTCGGCACTTCAATGAGCAGTTCTTC.